The T cell receptor (beta chain) described here comes from a study of blood T cell repertoires in COVID-19. Sequencing was performed with immunoSEQ multiplex PCR; in TCRdb, only in-frame clones are kept and a portion is missing. The profile shows 330,000 or so clones, 92% of them singletons. The material sequenced was PBMCs or T cells enriched from blood (not recorded which). The clonotype comes from a woman in her 30s who had recovered from COVID-19.

This chain's CDR3 is CASSEGASGGEQFF. The CDR3 DNA sequence: TGTGCCAGCAGCGAAGGGGCTAGCGGAGGTGAGCAGTTCTTC. The chain couples TRBV21-1 to TRBJ2-1; the D call of TRBD2 is as the table states it, not checked on the DNA. TRBV21-1 has pseudogene status. This CDR3 is 14 amino acids long.